Following are 10 T cell receptor beta chains from one sample sequenced in a study of cytomegalovirus exposure and HLA in healthy donors. The repertoire was sequenced with immunoSEQ multiplex PCR; TCRdb's copy has only in-frame clones and lacks some. The table includes under 300,000 clones, approximately 84% detected once. Sequencing was performed on PBMCs. These receptors all stem from a woman aged 25 to 39 in good health and CMV-seropositive.

The chain is built from TRBV13 and TRBJ2-1; possible D gene TRBD2, 6 bases. Trimming took off 5 bases at V and 2 bases at J, with 19 bases between the two ends. CDR1 is PRHDT and CDR2 is FYEKMQ in the germline V gene (reference sequence). The CDR3 has 17 amino acids. The CDR3 region has the DNA TGTGCCAGCAGCCCAGTCCCCGGAGGGCCCACCTACAATGAGCAGTTCTTC. Amino acids: CASSPVPGGPTYNEQFF.

This clone was picked up one time. The V and J genes are TRBV7-2 and TRBJ2-3; 8 nucleotides line up with TRBD1. V shed 5 bases and J 0 bases; nucleotides not matched to a gene: 4. This CDR3 is 15 amino acids long. Germline V CDR1 and CDR2: SGHTA, FQGNSA. The CDR3 loop reads CASSGTGISTDTQYF. DNA of the CDR3: TGTGCCAGCAGCGGGACAGGTATAAGCACAGATACGCAGTATTTT.

In the case of this clone: A much larger clone lies one base from this, so it may be a read error. V gene TRBV4-1 combines with J gene TRBJ2-6; 14 positions agree with TRBD2. Germline assignment: CDR1 MGHRA and CDR2 YSYEKL. The CDR3 is 20 amino acids. This chain's CDR3 is CASSQFGLAGGTSEANVLTF. As DNA, the CDR3 is TGCGCCAGCAGCCAATTTGGACTAGCGGGAGGAACGTCTGAGGCCAACGTCCTGACTTTC.

CDR3 protein: CASSPLGTGVNTEAFF. CDR3 DNA sequence: TGTGCCAGCTCACCACTTGGGACAGGGGTAAACACTGAAGCTTTCTTT. The rearrangement links TRBV18 to TRBJ1-1; 10 bases agree with TRBD1. Germline-derived CDR1 and CDR2 are KGHSH and LQKENI. The V segment lost 1 base and the J segment 2 bases; nucleotides outside the gene matches: 4. CDR3 length equals 16 residues.

The table lists this clone with a count of one. Other DNA sequences in the sample encode the same CDR3. The chain combines TRBV19 with TRBJ1-5; TRBD1 aligns across 11 bases. In germline, CDR1 is LNHDA, CDR2 SQIVND (reference sequence). With V trimmed by 5 bases and J by 4 bases, 1 base remained unmatched. The CDR3 sequence is 14 residues long. CDR3 sequence reads: CASSGTGGNQPQHF. In DNA form, the CDR3 reads TGTGCCAGTAGTGGGACAGGGGGTAATCAGCCCCAGCATTTT.

J is TRBJ2-5 and V is TRBV7-9; the D gene is possibly TRBD2 (7 bases). CDR3 size: 16 residues. Germline V lookup: CDR1 SEHNR, CDR2 FQNEAQ (reference sequence). Trimming took 5 bases from V and 0 from J, leaving 16 bases between them. The CDR3 spells CASSNRGGQDQETQYF. The CDR3 DNA is TGTGCCAGCAGCAATAGGGGGGGGCAAGACCAAGAGACCCAGTACTTC.

The CDR3 nucleotides are TGTGCCAGCAGCCCCAGACTAGCGGGGGTCTACGAGCAGTACTTC. This codes for CASSPRLAGVYEQYF. This chain uses TRBV11-1 with TRBJ2-7; 12 bases map to TRBD2. CDR1 and CDR2 (germline): SGHAT, FQDESV (reference sequence). CDR3 length equals 15 residues. V trimming: 5 bases; J trimming: 3 bases; junction bases outside the gene matches: 5.

The CDR3 reads CASSTQGNTEAFF. CDR3 coding DNA: TGTGCCAGTAGCACACAGGGTAACACTGAAGCTTTCTTT. This rearrangement joins TRBV19 to TRBJ1-1; D might be TRBD1 (6 bases). V lost 6 bases and J 2 bases, leaving 10 bases between the germline ends. This CDR3 has 13 residues. CDR1 and CDR2 (germline): LNHDA, SQIVND (reference sequence). Based on the CDR3 plus reference TRBV19 and TRBJ1-1, the full variable domain is DGGITQSPKYLFRKEGQNVTLSCEQNLNHDAMYWYRQDPGQGLRLIYYSQIVNDFQKGDIAEGYSVSREKKESFPLTVTSAQKNPTAFYLCASSTQGNTEAFFGQGTRLTVV.

This clone has just one count. The chain joins TRBV13 to TRBJ1-1; D is unclear. CDR3 length: 14 residues. Deletions cut 3 bases from V and 0 bases from J, with 8 bases between. Germline CDR1 and CDR2: PRHDT and FYEKMQ (reference sequence). CDR3 residues: CASSLRMVNTEAFF. The CDR3 coding sequence is TGTGCCAGCAGCTTGAGGATGGTGAACACTGAAGCTTTCTTT.

The chain combines TRBV18 with TRBJ2-3; 9 bases match TRBD2. Germline V gives CDR1 KGHSH, CDR2 LQKENI. Trimming at V came to 3 bases and at J to 3 bases, leaving 13 bases not matched to a gene. This CDR3 is 18 amino acids long. The CDR3 is CASSPTTGVAGVTDTQYF. CDR3 nucleotide sequence: TGTGCCAGCTCACCGACCACCGGGGTAGCGGGAGTGACAGATACGCAGTATTTT.